These 14 T cell receptor beta chains were sequenced from one sample in a study of cytomegalovirus exposure and HLA in healthy donors. Profiling relied on immunoSEQ multiplex PCR, and the TCRdb table lists in-frame clones only, not all of them. The sample shows around 140,000 clones, 85% to 90% of them seen only once. The sample consisted of PBMCs. These receptors originate from a man between 18 and 35 years old in good health and CMV-seropositive.

The J gene is TRBJ1-5, the V gene TRBV27, with D possibly matching TRBD1 (6 bases). Germline-derived CDR1 and CDR2 are MNHEY and SMNVEV (reference sequence). Trimming pared 2 bases from V and 4 bases from J, leaving 9 bases between. This CDR3 has 14 residues. The CDR3 coding sequence is TGTGCCAGCAGTTTAGGCAGGGGAAATCAGCCCCAGCATTTT. Protein product: CASSLGRGNQPQHF.

This sequence joins TRBV2 and TRBJ1-5; possible D gene TRBD1, 6 bases. V shed 4 bases and J shed 2 bases, with 18 bases lying between them. The CDR3 runs 17 residues. Germline V gene data show CDR1 as SNHLY and CDR2 as FYNNEI. The CDR3 region is CASSGDYRASGNQPQHF. The DNA for the CDR3 is TGTGCCAGCAGTGGGGATTACAGGGCGTCGGGCAATCAGCCCCAGCATTTT.

CDR3 in amino acids: CASSPPGQQYEQYF. CDR3 sequence (DNA): TGTGCCAGCAGCCCACCGGGACAACAGTACGAGCAGTACTTC. The rearrangement joins TRBV7-6 to TRBJ2-7; tentatively, D is TRBD1 (6 bases). Germline loops: CDR1 SGHVS, CDR2 FNYEAQ. Trimming left V 5 bases short and J 4 bases short, with 15 bases between. The CDR3 extends over 14 amino acids.

The V and J genes are TRBV11-2 and TRBJ2-7; possibly TRBD1 for D (6 bases). CDR1 SGHAT and CDR2 FQNNGV come from the germline V gene. This CDR3 spans 14 amino acids. Deletions cut 5 bases from V and 4 bases from J, with 15 bases between. For the CDR3, the DNA is TGTGCCAGCAGCCCAACCGGGACACAATACGAGCAGTACTTC. Translating it yields CASSPTGTQYEQYF.

The chain has TRBV7-3 and TRBJ2-7; D unclear. This CDR3 has 13 amino acids. The germline gives CDR1 SGHTA, CDR2 FQGTGA. Trimming removed 5 bases at V and 5 bases at J, with 13 bases between. CDR3 residues: CASSPNGEDEQYF. The DNA for the CDR3 is TGTGCCAGCAGCCCAAACGGAGAGGACGAGCAGTACTTC.

This clone was detected a few times. As DNA, the CDR3 is TGTGCCAGCAGCCAGCTGACAGAAACTGAAGCTTTCTTT. Its protein is CASSQLTETEAFF. This chain connects TRBV2 to TRBJ1-1; TRBD1 is a possible D gene (5 bases). The CDR3 is 13 amino acids. Germline CDR1 SNHLY, CDR2 FYNNEI. The germline V and J ends were trimmed by 6 bases and 5 bases, with 13 bases remaining between them.

This clone was observed a handful of times. The V call is TRBV19, the J call TRBJ1-2; D is unresolved. Between the trimmed V and J ends, which lost 8 bases and 5 bases, there was a span of 18 bases. The CDR3 extends over 14 amino acids. CDR1 is LNHDA and CDR2 is SQIVND in the germline V gene (reference sequence). The CDR3 DNA sequence: TGTGCCAGTCGGGGTCCCCTAGGATGGTATGGCTACACCTTC. It yields the protein CASRGPLGWYGYTF.

V gene TRBV7-6 combines with J gene TRBJ2-3; D might be TRBD1 (6 bases). This CDR3 has 15 residues. V lost 2 bases and J 1 base, leaving 10 bases between the germline ends. From germline, CDR1 is SGHVS and CDR2 FNYEAQ. The CDR3: CASSLPQGRTDTQYF. The CDR3 bases are TGTGCCAGCAGCTTACCCCAGGGGCGCACAGATACGCAGTATTTT.

This clone came up once. The rearrangement uses TRBV5-1 and TRBJ2-2, with 9 bases fitting TRBD1. This CDR3 is 16 amino acids long. Germline CDR1 and CDR2: SGHRS and YFSETQ. The V gene end was trimmed by 4 bases and the J gene end by 4 bases; junction bases not matched to a gene: 8. CDR3 coding DNA: TGCGCCAGCAGCCCCCCGGGACAGGGCGCCACCGGGGAGCTGTTTTTT. Protein product: CASSPPGQGATGELFF.

The rearrangement uses TRBV10-3 and TRBJ2-2, with D possibly TRBD2 on 5 matching bases. Germline V lookup: CDR1 ENHRY, CDR2 SYGVKD. The CDR3 covers 16 residues. V was trimmed by 4 bases and J by 2 bases, leaving 14 bases between them. CDR3 nucleotides: TGTGCCATCAGTGCGGGGTATGGTTCCAACACCGGGGAGCTGTTTTTT. Its translation is CAISAGYGSNTGELFF.

V is TRBV29-1 and J is TRBJ1-5; 7 positions agree with TRBD1. Germline CDR1 and CDR2: SQVTM and ANQGSEA. This CDR3 has 12 residues. V shed 4 bases, J shed 9 bases, and the junction held 6 bases outside the gene matches. The CDR3 DNA follows: TGCAGCGTTGCTACAGGGGTAGGGCCCCAGCATTTT. Residues: CSVATGVGPQHF. The full variable domain, rest sourced from reference TRBV29-1 and TRBJ1-5, is SAVISQKPSRDICQRGTSLTIQCQVDSQVTMMFWYRQQPGQSLTLIATANQGSEATYESGFVIDKFPISRPNLTFSTLTVSNMSPEDSSIYLCSVATGVGPQHFGDGTRLSIL.

V gene TRBV5-1 combines with J gene TRBJ2-2, with unresolved D. The CDR3 runs to 13 residues. Trimming left V 2 bases short and J 1 base short, with 3 bases between. Germline V gene data show CDR1 as SGHRS and CDR2 as YFSETQ. This CDR3 reads CASSFGNTGELFF. The CDR3, as DNA: TGCGCCAGCAGCTTCGGGAACACCGGGGAGCTGTTTTTT.

A single count supports this clone. This chain links TRBV27 with TRBJ2-2, with TRBD2 as a possible D gene (5 bases). V was trimmed by 6 bases and J by 2 bases, leaving 13 bases between them. The CDR3 spans 15 residues. Germline CDR1 reads MNHEY; CDR2 reads SMNVEV (reference sequence). CDR3 amino acids: CASRRAVLNTGELFF. CDR3 nucleotide sequence: TGTGCCAGCAGGCGGGCGGTCTTAAACACCGGGGAGCTGTTTTTT.

The V and J genes are TRBV7-6 and TRBJ1-1; 7 bases agree with TRBD1. Germline CDR1 reads SGHVS; CDR2 reads FNYEAQ. The ends lost 2 bases at V and 4 bases at J; junction bases unmatched: 10. This CDR3 is built from 16 residues. CDR3 in amino acids: CASSLLPRGPGTEAFF. CDR3 bases: TGTGCCAGCAGCTTACTCCCTAGGGGGCCGGGCACTGAAGCTTTCTTT.